These T cell receptor beta chains were read from a single sample in a study of cytomegalovirus exposure and HLA in healthy donors. Libraries were prepared by immunoSEQ multiplex PCR; TCRdb keeps only in-frame clonotypes and omits some of them. The table shows some 85,000 clones, with roughly 80% occurring only once. The sample was PBMCs. Receptor source: a man between 18 and 35 years old in good health and CMV-seronegative. Each CDR3 is given with its conserved first and last residue. D genes are given only for firm matches. Expanded clones get a size class; other rows say once, few or many, or leave the size out.

D gene	clone size	V gene	J gene	CDR3 DNA	CDR3 protein
.	.	TRBV11-3	TRBJ2-2	TGTGCCAGCAGCTTAGGTAGCAGCCCCGGGGAGCTGTTTTTT	CASSLGSSPGELFF
.	.	TRBV4-3	TRBJ2-3	TGCGCCAGCAGCCCCCGCCGGGGCGGGACAGCTGCAGATACGCAGTATTTT	CASSPRRGGTAADTQYF
.	.	TRBV27	TRBJ1-6	TGTGCCAGCAGTTTGCTCGGGCAGGGAAATTCACCCCTCCACTTT	CASSLLGQGNSPLHF
TRBD2	.	TRBV7-9	TRBJ2-1	TGTGCCAGCAGGGGGACTAGCGGGAGAGTCCTGAACCATGAGCAGTTCTTC	CASRGTSGRVLNHEQFF
TRBD2	once	TRBV10-3	TRBJ2-6	TGTGCCATCAGTGTAAAGCGGGGCCACCCTCTGGGGGCCAACGTCCTGACTTTC	CAISVKRGHPLGANVLTF
.	.	TRBV5-6	TRBJ2-3	TGTGCCAGCACTAGCCCTACTAGCACAGATACGCAGTATTTT	CASTSPTSTDTQYF
TRBD2	.	TRBV6-5	TRBJ2-7	TGTGCCAGCAGTGCCCAAGGGACTAGCGGTTACGAGCAGTACTTC	CASSAQGTSGYEQYF
.	.	TRBV11-2	TRBJ2-5	TGTGCCAGCAGATCAAGCGGCAAGACCCACTTC	CASRSSGKTHF
TRBD1	.	TRBV30	TRBJ2-7	TGTGCCTGGAGACATATCCCGGGACAGGGTCTGGGTGAGCAGTACTTC	CAWRHIPGQGLGEQYF
TRBD2	.	TRBV5-1	TRBJ2-5	TGCGCCAGCAGCTTGGAAAGCGGGAGGGAGACCCAGTACTTC	CASSLESGRETQYF
.	.	TRBV15	TRBJ2-7	TGTGCCACCAGCAGAGATGCGACAGTAAACGAGCAGTACTTC	CATSRDATVNEQYF
TRBD2	few	TRBV6-1	TRBJ2-1	TGTGCCAGCAGTGAACAGGGACTAGCGGCGCTTAATGAGCAGTTCTTC	CASSEQGLAALNEQFF
.	.	TRBV10-2	TRBJ1-5	TGCGCCAGCAGTGAGTCGAGGAGAAATCAGCCCCAGCATTTT	CASSESRRNQPQHF
TRBD1	.	TRBV5-1	TRBJ2-7	TGCGCCAGCAGCTTGGAGACAGGGTACGAGCAGTACTTC	CASSLETGYEQYF
TRBD1	.	TRBV11-2	TRBJ2-1	TGTGCCAGCAGCGCGAGGACAGGGGTTAGGGCCAATGATTGGCAGTTCTTC	CASSARTGVRANDWQFF
.	.	TRBV28	TRBJ2-2	TGTGCCAGCAGAGATGCAGGCCGCGAACTGTTTTTT	CASRDAGRELFF
.	.	TRBV6-4	TRBJ2-1	TGTGCCAGCAGTGAAGATATCCGAAACTATGAGCAGTTCTTC	CASSEDIRNYEQFF
TRBD2	.	TRBV30	TRBJ2-1	TGTGCCTGGAGTGGTATGGGGACTAGCGGGAGGGCCCAGTACAATGAGCAGTTCTTC	CAWSGMGTSGRAQYNEQFF
TRBD2	.	TRBV6-4	TRBJ2-1	TGTGCCAGCAGTGTCGGTACGACCGGGGGGAATGAGCAGTTCTTC	CASSVGTTGGNEQFF
.	.	TRBV11-2	TRBJ1-4	TGTGCCAGCAGCTTAAGACGGGAAAATGAAAAACTGTTTTTT	CASSLRRENEKLFF
TRBD1	few	TRBV9	TRBJ1-1	TGTGCCAGCAGCAGCAACAGGGGCGAGGACACTGAAGCTTTCTTT	CASSSNRGEDTEAFF
.	once	TRBV21-1	TRBJ2-7	TGTGCCAGCAGCAAAAGTTCGTACAGTCAGGGTTCCTACGAGCAGTACTTC	CASSKSSYSQGSYEQYF
TRBD1	.	TRBV28	TRBJ1-2	TGTGCCAGCAGGCTGACAGGGTTTGGGACAGACTATGGCTACACCTTC	CASRLTGFGTDYGYTF
TRBD1	.	TRBV30	TRBJ2-7	TGTGCCTGGAGGGCCGCCGGGACAGGGGATACCTACGAGCAGTACTTC	CAWRAAGTGDTYEQYF
.	.	TRBV9	TRBJ1-2	TGTGCCAGCAGCCCACTGAGATTGACAGCCAACTATGGCTACACCTTC	CASSPLRLTANYGYTF
TRBD1	.	TRBV30	TRBJ2-2	TGTGCCGGGGACAGGGGGCGGGCCGGGGAGCTGTTTTTT	CAGDRGRAGELFF
TRBD1	.	TRBV7-9	TRBJ1-2	TGTGCCAGCAGCCCGACAGGGGATGGCTACACCTTC	CASSPTGDGYTF
.	.	TRBV7-9	TRBJ2-3	TGTGCCAGCCCGGACAGAGGGCCAGATACGCAGTATTTT	CASPDRGPDTQYF
.	.	TRBV4-3	TRBJ2-6	TGCGCCAGCAGCCAAGGGACTACCGGGGCCAACGTCCTGACTTTC	CASSQGTTGANVLTF
.	once	TRBV28	TRBJ2-2	TGTGCCAGCAGGACTAGTCGAAGCACCGGGGAGCTGTTTTTT	CASRTSRSTGELFF
TRBD2	.	TRBV27	TRBJ2-3	TGTGCCAGCAGTCCGACTAGCGGGGAGCCTTCCGGTACGCAGTATTTT	CASSPTSGEPSGTQYF
TRBD1	.	TRBV6-1	TRBJ2-5	TGTGCCACCAGTTTAGACAGGGGCAATTCAGAGACCCAGTACTTC	CATSLDRGNSETQYF
.	.	TRBV7-9	TRBJ2-7	TGTGCCAGCAGCGGTCGACTAGCCTACGAGCAGTACTTC	CASSGRLAYEQYF
.	.	TRBV19	TRBJ1-1	TGTGCCAGTATGTCCGAAGGACTGGCGAACACTGAAGCTTTCTTT	CASMSEGLANTEAFF
TRBD2	once	TRBV7-9	TRBJ2-2	TGTGCCAGCACCTCAGGACTAGCGGAGGCCGGGGAGCTGTTTTTT	CASTSGLAEAGELFF
TRBD2	.	TRBV4-1	TRBJ2-1	TGCGCCAGCAGCCAAGCCCTCCTCCTAAGCGGGAGGACCGACAATGAGCAGTTCTTC	CASSQALLLSGRTDNEQFF